This T cell receptor beta chain was retrieved from a study of T cell repertoires in cytomegalovirus infection. The CDR3 loop spans 12 amino acids. V lost 6 bases and J lost 4; bases outside the gene matches: 0. The germline CDR1 and CDR2 sequences are MDHEN and SYDVKM. One entry per CDR3 protein, called by TCRdb with MiXCR from the reads. The table records a few hundred thousand distinct CDR3 sequences, 17% of them present only once. The receptor's source is a human donor in good health (CMV status not recorded). Some clones in this sample may be carry-over from other donors' samples. V is TRBV28 and J is TRBJ1-5, with 7 bases that match TRBD1. Sequencing was done on a sample of PBMCs. The CDR3 DNA follows: TGTGCCAGCAGGGACAGGAATCAGCCCCAGCATTTT. This gives the protein CASRDRNQPQHF.